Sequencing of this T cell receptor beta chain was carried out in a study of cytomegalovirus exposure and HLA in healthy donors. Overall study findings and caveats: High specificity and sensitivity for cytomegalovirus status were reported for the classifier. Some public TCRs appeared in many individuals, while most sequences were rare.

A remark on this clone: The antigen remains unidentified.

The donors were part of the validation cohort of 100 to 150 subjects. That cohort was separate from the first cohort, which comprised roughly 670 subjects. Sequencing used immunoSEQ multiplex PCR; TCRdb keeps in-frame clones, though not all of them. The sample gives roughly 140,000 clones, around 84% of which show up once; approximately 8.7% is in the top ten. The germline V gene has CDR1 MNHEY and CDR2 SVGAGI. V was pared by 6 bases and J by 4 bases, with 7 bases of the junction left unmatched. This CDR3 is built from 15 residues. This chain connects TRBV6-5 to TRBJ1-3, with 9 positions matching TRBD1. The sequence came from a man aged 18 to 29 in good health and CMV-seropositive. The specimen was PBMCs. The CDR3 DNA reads TGTGCCAGCAGCCAGGGGACAGGGAGGGGAAACACCATATATTTT. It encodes CASSQGTGRGNTIYF.